This T cell receptor beta chain was sequenced during a study of cytomegalovirus exposure and HLA in healthy donors. Study-wide findings and caveats: In a later analysis, TCR beta V- and J-gene trimming showed a link to a missense DCLRE1C variant.

V shed 1 base and J 10 bases; nucleotides not matched to a gene: 8. CDR3 length equals 14 residues. Looked up from germline, CDR1 is SQVTM and CDR2 is ANQGSEA. Primers included in the PCR were 60 Vbeta and 13 Jbeta primers. Measured with immunoSEQ multiplex PCR; TCRdb has only the in-frame clones, and not every one. Of under 100,000 clones detected, around 76% appear once; the ten largest clones hold over 4.5%. To note about this clone: The antigen remains unidentified.

This TCR was sampled from a man aged 18 to 35 in good health and CMV-seropositive. This rearrangement joins TRBV29-1 to TRBJ2-1; TRBD2 aligns across 9 bases. Sequencing was performed on PBMCs. In nucleotides, the CDR3 is TGCAGCGTTGAAGTATCGGCGGGAGGGAGGGAGCAGTTCTTC. Its protein product is CSVEVSAGGREQFF.